The sequence of this TCR beta chain was determined in a study of identical twins (dated by TCRdb to about 2016). Background on the whole study: To test whether fetal clonotypes persist, this study deep-sequenced TCR alpha and beta repertoires from monozygotic twins, from unrelated adults of various ages, and from cord blood. Replicate twin experiments were performed at different times using different library preparation protocols to rule out contamination.

Only healthy Caucasian donors were included. The twin cohort consisted of three pairs of female monozygotic twins, all aged about 18 to 29 years. CD4+ and CD8+ T cell populations were isolated with positive isolation kits from Invitrogen. Findings and caveats that apply to the study as a whole: Invariant T cells such as MAIT and iNKT could partly confound zero-insertion analyses, though diverse VJ usage argued against this for most clonotypes. Out-of-frame TCR alpha sequences shared between twins showed an excess of low generation-probability sequences compared with coincidental sharing between unrelated individuals. A weaker excess of twin sharing was found in beta out-of-frame sequences because the signal-to-noise ratio was lowered by fewer shared sequences. Conclusions relied on cross-sectional statistical analysis, since the same donors could not be followed over many years. In monozygotic twins, out-of-frame TCR alpha sharing was systematically underestimated by recombination models, although the models agreed with sharing between unrelated individuals. Fewer insertions were carried by abundant cord blood beta clonotypes, a similar but weaker trend appeared in young adult naive repertoires, and no such trend appeared in memory repertoires.

This clonotype was observed a few times. It lacks a known antigen. The record has no base qualities; no much larger clone is one base away. From V the trimming removes 2 bases and from J it removes 0 bases, while the gene matches leave 5 bases of the junction unaccounted for. From a lookup of the germline V gene (reference sequence), CDR1 and CDR2 are LGHDT and YNNKEL. The CDR3, from cysteine to phenylalanine, totals 16 residues. Only the CDR3 region is kept as DNA, spanning 48 bases read in frame from base 1. The library relied on 5' RACE. The sequencer listed for this sample is Illumina HiSeq 2000. A universal primer binding site was introduced by template switching, and a unique molecular identifier was present in the final cDNA, enabling accurate counting of TCR cDNA molecules. Specific primers in the conserved constant-segment region were used to synthesize first-strand cDNA for TCR alpha and beta chains. Each cDNA library was double barcoded, with a SMART-Mk sample barcode plus Illumina barcodes, to control for contamination. TruSeq adapter sequences along with Illumina sample barcodes were introduced in two successive PCR steps. Sequencing of the TCR alpha and beta cDNA libraries was done on the Illumina HiSeq platform using custom primers. Regarding the original processing steps: MiGEC was used to process raw reads and extract unique molecular identifiers, and MiXCR was used to find CDR3 positions. For each individual, recombination models were inferred using an EM algorithm with the repgenHMM and IGoR tools. The analysis of shared clonotypes was done with the tcR package in R, with sharing normalized by the product of cloneset sizes. To study raw recombination without the effects of thymic and clonal selection, out-of-frame nonproductive sequences were analyzed. The public reads were quality trimmed at Q25 with fastp and then assembled into clones with MiXCR by TCRdb, keeping productive beta chains. Each CDR3 protein gets just one entry, which takes the most common genes and DNA from the rows behind it. The V and J calls were determined by TCRdb, not by the authors. The sample table records about 490,000 distinct CDR3 sequences; roughly 15% of these occur just once. Roughly 0.42% of the sample belongs to the ten largest clones.

These data were also reused for a study on yellow fever vaccine responses in identical twins. That second report states: The authors reported that the T cell response to vaccination in identical twins appeared partly convergent and partly personalized. The study precisely tracked vaccine-responding T cell clones in identical twins.

The chain was built from TRBV3-1 and TRBJ2-3, and TRBD2 aligns with 7 junction nucleotides. The TCR was taken from a young woman in good health. Sequencing used CD4+ T cells sorted from blood. The DNA is TGTGCCAGCAGCCAATGGGCGGGAGCTAGCACAGATACGCAGTATTTT. Its amino acids are CASSQWAGASTDTQYF.